This T cell receptor beta chain came from a study of blood T cells in healthy people across ages. Whole-study results and caveats: Per million T cells, the diversity of TCR beta decreased roughly linearly as age advanced. TCR beta diversity was tightly associated with the proportion of naive T cells. Relative to aged donors, long-lived donors carried more naive CD4+ cells and displayed higher diversity. Unsorted PBMC material precluded a definitive naive versus antigen-experienced comparison.

The germline V gene has CDR1 ENHRY and CDR2 SYGVKD. This CDR3 is built from 15 residues. The V gene lost 2 bases and the J gene lost 2 bases, with 13 bases spanning the gap. This clonotype was seen ten or more times. Its cognate antigen is unknown. Using a J-beta primer mix together with a sample-barcoded 5' primer, a second PCR was run for 7 to 11 cycles. TCRdb passed the 5' RACE reads through MiXCR, listing each CDR3 protein once. Here the sample spans 600,000 to 850,000 distinct CDR3 sequences, roughly 44% being singletons. The V call is TRBV10-3, the J call TRBJ2-7; a weak D match, TRBD2 (6 bases). Sequenced: blood. This TCR was recovered from a woman in her fifties or sixties in good health. CDR3 protein: CAISEEGGGPYEQYF. CDR3 sequence (DNA): TGTGCCATCAGTGAGGAGGGAGGCGGACCCTACGAGCAGTACTTC.